The T cell receptor beta chain described here comes from a study of blood T cell repertoires in COVID-19. Study-level information: Donors in the United States, Italy and Spain gave samples during acute or convalescent COVID-19. From T cells, B-cell-depleted T cells, or PBMCs came the material, which was cDNA or gDNA.

Source study methods: Amplifying reference gene primers gave estimates of nucleated cell counts. Method: immunoSEQ multiplex PCR; TCRdb's copy keeps in-frame clones and lacks some. V, J and clone size were drawn from that table, and D and trimming were deduced from the DNA. The sample includes over 120,000 clones, 70% to 80% of them seen just once. Trimming shortened V by 5 bases and J by 6 bases, and 20 bases separated the two germline ends. Germline V CDR1 and CDR2: MRHNA, SNTAGT. The CDR3 consists of 16 residues. The gene calls are TRBV6-4 and TRBJ2-1, with TRBD2 as a possible D gene (5 bases). This receptor was obtained from a woman aged 50 to 60 with active or convalescent COVID-19. Material for sequencing was peripheral blood. The CDR3 is CASSKTGIRSVNEQFF. Here the CDR3 DNA reads TGTGCCAGCAGTAAGACCGGGATTAGGTCGGTCAATGAGCAGTTCTTC.